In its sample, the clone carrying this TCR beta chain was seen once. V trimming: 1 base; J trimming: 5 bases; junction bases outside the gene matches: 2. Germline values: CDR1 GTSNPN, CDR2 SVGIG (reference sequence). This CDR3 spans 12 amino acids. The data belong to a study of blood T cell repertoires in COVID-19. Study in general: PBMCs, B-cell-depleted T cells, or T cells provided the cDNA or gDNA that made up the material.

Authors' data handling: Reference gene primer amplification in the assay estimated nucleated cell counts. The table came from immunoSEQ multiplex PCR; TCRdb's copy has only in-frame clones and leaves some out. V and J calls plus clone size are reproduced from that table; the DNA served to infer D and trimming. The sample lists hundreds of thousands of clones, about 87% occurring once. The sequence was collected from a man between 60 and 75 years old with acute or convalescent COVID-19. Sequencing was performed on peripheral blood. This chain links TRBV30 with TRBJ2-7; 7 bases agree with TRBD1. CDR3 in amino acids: CAWSATGDEQYF. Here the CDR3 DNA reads TGTGCCTGGAGTGCCACAGGGGACGAGCAGTACTTC. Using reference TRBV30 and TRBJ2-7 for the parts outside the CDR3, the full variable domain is SQTIHQWPATLVQPVGSPLSLECTVEGTSNPNLYWYRQAAGRGLQLLFYSVGIGQISSEVPQNLSASRPQDRQFILSSKKLLLSDSGFYLCAWSATGDEQYFGPGTRLTVT.